The 19 T cell receptor beta chains listed next were all sequenced from one sample in a study of T cells in Graves' hyperthyroidism and ophthalmopathy. The investigators amplified TCR beta CDR3 regions from RNA transcripts. HTBI primers were the set used in a first-round RT-PCR of the TCR CDR3. TCRdb reprocessed the multiplex PCR reads via MiXCR and lists one record per CDR3 protein. The profile shows some 580,000 distinct CDR3 sequences, about a sixth of them singletons. The sequenced material came from blood. These receptors originate from a middle-aged woman with Graves' ophthalmopathy.

Ten or more counts support this clonotype. The chain combines TRBV2 with TRBJ2-1; perhaps TRBD1 as D (5 bases). The CDR3 has 16 amino acids. Germline CDR1 SNHLY, CDR2 FYNNEI. Trimming left V 6 bases short and J 0 bases short, with 15 bases between. The CDR3, as DNA: TGTGCCAGCAGCCGACAGACTCTTAGCTCCTACAATGAGCAGTTCTTC. It translates to CASSRQTLSSYNEQFF. The full variable domain, completed using reference TRBV2 and TRBJ2-1, is EPEVTQTPSHQVTQMGQEVILRCVPISNHLYFYWYRQILGQKVEFLVSFYNNEISEKSEIFDDQFSVERPDGSNFTLKIRSTKLEDSAMYFCASSRQTLSSYNEQFFGPGTRLTVL.

In this sample, this clonotype turned up a few times. V is TRBV5-1 and J is TRBJ2-7; D call uncertain. CDR1 and CDR2 (germline): SGHRS, YFSETQ. The V and J ends lost 4 bases and 2 bases respectively, with 19 bases between them. This CDR3 comprises 16 residues. The CDR3 here is CASSAQSRPLAYEQYF. CDR3 coding DNA: TGCGCCAGCAGCGCCCAAAGCCGACCGCTAGCCTACGAGCAGTACTTC.

In this sample, this clonotype turned up many times. V is TRBV12-3 or TRBV12-4 and J is TRBJ2-7; 9 nucleotides match TRBD2. The length of the CDR3 is 15 residues. With 6 bases clipped from V and 5 bases from J, the junction kept 11 bases outside the gene matches. The chain's CDR3 is CASSGEAGGPHEQYF. CDR3 DNA: TGTGCCAGCAGCGGCGAGGCGGGAGGGCCCCACGAGCAGTACTTC.

This clonotype appeared many times. The genes are TRBV6-2 or TRBV6-3 and TRBJ2-5; D is uncertain. Germline-derived CDR1 and CDR2 are MNHEY and SVGEGT. This CDR3 comprises 12 residues. V lost 1 base, J lost 0 bases, and 0 bases lay in between. CDR3 in amino acids: CASSYYQETQYF. The CDR3 DNA reads TGTGCCAGCAGTTACTACCAAGAGACCCAGTACTTC.

The V gene is TRBV7-2, the J gene TRBJ2-3, with unresolved D. Germline loops: CDR1 SGHTA, CDR2 FQGNSA. With 5 bases removed from V and 3 bases from J, the gap between germline ends came to 15 bases. The CDR3 is 15 residues long. The CDR3 here is CASSLTNYLTDTQYF. CDR3 DNA: TGTGCCAGCAGCCTCACTAACTACTTAACAGATACGCAGTATTTT.

This clonotype was detected a few times. The chain employs TRBV19 and TRBJ2-1; tentative D call: TRBD1 (6 bases). Trimming took 2 bases from V and 10 from J, leaving 12 bases between them. This CDR3 has 13 amino acids. The V gene's germline CDR1 is LNHDA and CDR2 SQIVND (reference sequence). This CDR3 is CASSIRVTGEQFF. The DNA of the CDR3 is TGTGCCAGTAGTATACGGGTTACAGGGGAGCAGTTCTTC.

This sequence joins TRBV7-3 and TRBJ2-5; a possible D gene is TRBD2 (6 bases). The CDR3 sequence is 14 residues long. Between the trimmed V and J ends, which lost 5 bases and 2 bases, there was a span of 12 bases. The germline V gene has CDR1 SGHTA and CDR2 FQGTGA. The CDR3 is CASSPPSVQETQYF. In DNA, the CDR3 is TGTGCCAGCAGCCCCCCTAGCGTTCAAGAGACCCAGTACTTC.

This clonotype was detected ten times or more. This chain links TRBV7-3 with TRBJ2-1, with 7 bases that match TRBD2. The germline V gene has CDR1 SGHTA and CDR2 FQGTGA. Losses at the gene ends were 5 bases for V and 8 bases for J; bases not matched to a gene: 15. The CDR3 runs to 16 residues. CDR3 protein: CASSPLGFPGGHEQFF. In DNA form, the CDR3 reads TGTGCCAGCAGCCCACTAGGCTTCCCGGGAGGCCATGAGCAGTTCTTC.

This clonotype has at least ten counts. The chain joins TRBV27 to TRBJ2-5; TRBD1 aligns across 11 bases. The V segment lost 5 bases and the J segment 4 bases; nucleotides outside the gene matches: 9. CDR1 and CDR2 from the germline V gene are MNHEY and SMNVEV (reference sequence). This CDR3 contains 16 residues. The CDR3 DNA reads as TGTGCCAGCAGTCCCGGGCGGACAGGGGGCCCAGAGACCCAGTACTTC. Translating gives CASSPGRTGGPETQYF.

This clonotype has more than one count but fewer than ten. A much larger clone differs from this one at a single base, so this may be a read error. CDR3 loop: CASSRTPLLAGGPSYNEQFF. Here the CDR3 DNA reads TGTGCCAGCAGCCGAACCCCCCTTCTAGCGGGAGGGCCTTCCTACAATGAGCAGTTCTTC. The chain has TRBV11-2 and TRBJ2-1, with 12 bases identical to TRBD2. The CDR3 loop spans 20 amino acids. Germline CDR1 and CDR2: SGHAT and FQNNGV. With V trimmed by 5 bases and J by 1 base, 15 bases remained unmatched.

The V call is TRBV6-1, the J call TRBJ1-1, with TRBD1 matching 7 bases. The CDR3 length is 15 residues. Trimming at V came to 6 bases and at J to 0 bases, leaving 7 bases not matched to a gene. CDR1 MNHNS and CDR2 SASEGT come from the germline V gene. This chain's CDR3 is CASRPQGPLNTEAFF. Here the CDR3 DNA reads TGTGCCAGCAGACCACAGGGGCCTTTGAACACTGAAGCTTTCTTT.

This clonotype was detected many times. This chain joins TRBV28 and TRBJ2-7, with 14 bases lining up with TRBD2. Trimming removed 6 bases from V and 3 bases from J; junction bases left unmatched: 13. CDR1 MDHEN and CDR2 SYDVKM come from the germline V gene. This CDR3 spans 18 amino acids. CDR3 loop: CASSRGRWTSGRIYEQYF. CDR3 nucleotides: TGTGCCAGCAGCCGCGGGCGCTGGACTAGCGGGAGGATCTACGAGCAGTACTTC.

This clonotype was detected many times. In nucleotides, the CDR3 is TGTGCCAGCTCACGGACAGAAGATCGGCCCCAGCATTTT. Protein: CASSRTEDRPQHF. The chain joins TRBV18 to TRBJ1-5; possible D gene TRBD1, 6 bases. Germline values: CDR1 KGHSH, CDR2 LQKENI. The CDR3 length is 13 residues. V lost 4 bases, J lost 9 bases, and 13 bases lay in between.

The V gene is TRBV28, the J gene TRBJ1-2; D uncertain. Trimming took off 6 bases at V and 8 bases at J, with 13 bases between the two ends. The CDR3 has 12 amino acids. The germline gives CDR1 MDHEN, CDR2 SYDVKM. CDR3: CASRPPGEGYTF. Here the CDR3 DNA reads TGTGCCAGCAGACCACCCGGGGAAGGCTACACCTTC.

The chain joins TRBV7-3 to TRBJ2-1, with 7 bases identical to TRBD2. The germline CDR1 and CDR2 sequences are SGHTA and FQGTGA. V shed 1 base and J 9 bases; nucleotides not matched to a gene: 15. This CDR3 is 17 amino acids long. This CDR3 is CASSLKDLAQSGGEQFF. As DNA, the CDR3 is TGTGCCAGCAGCTTAAAGGACCTAGCACAATCGGGGGGTGAGCAGTTCTTC.

This clonotype was counted ten times or more. The chain links TRBV5-1 to TRBJ1-5; TRBD1 matches at 7 bases. This CDR3 contains 15 residues. Germline V gene data show CDR1 as SGHRS and CDR2 as YFSETQ. J lost 6 bases, V lost 7 bases, and 13 bases had no gene match. The CDR3 spells CASSSGTAEGQPQHF. CDR3 DNA: TGCGCCAGCTCCTCCGGGACAGCAGAAGGTCAGCCCCAGCATTTT.

The chain links TRBV11-2 to TRBJ1-3, with D hard to call. CDR3 size: 13 residues. Trimming took 1 base from V and 6 from J, leaving 7 bases between them. Germline loops: CDR1 SGHAT, CDR2 FQNNGV. In nucleotides, the CDR3 is TGTGCCAGCAGCTTAGGACTTCTAAACACCATATATTTT. It yields the protein CASSLGLLNTIYF. Using reference TRBV11-2 and TRBJ1-3 for the parts outside the CDR3, the full variable domain is EAGVAQSPRYKIIEKRQSVAFWCNPISGHATLYWYQQILGQGPKLLIQFQNNGVVDDSQLPKDRFSAERLKGVDSTLKIQPAKLEDSAVYLCASSLGLLNTIYFGEGSWLTVV.

This clonotype showed up many times. V and J are TRBV6-1 and TRBJ2-7; 7 bases are a match to TRBD1. V dropped 10 bases and J dropped 4; count of bases not matched to a gene: 13. CDR1 is MNHNS, CDR2 SASEGT, per germline. The CDR3 is 14 residues long. This chain's CDR3 is CAIALAQGPYEQYF. CDR3 bases: TGTGCCATCGCGTTAGCACAGGGGCCTTACGAGCAGTACTTC.

A few counts support this clonotype. This rearrangement joins TRBV6-2 or TRBV6-3 to TRBJ2-5; D unclear. Germline CDR1 is MNHEY and CDR2 is SVGEGT. The V gene lost 0 bases and the J gene lost 5 bases, with 10 bases spanning the gap. The CDR3 extends over 14 amino acids. CDR3 region: CASSYSSLLETQYF. Written as DNA, the CDR3 is TGTGCCAGCAGTTACTCGAGTTTACTTGAGACCCAGTACTTC.